This TCR beta chain came from a study of blood T cells in healthy people across ages. The authors ran a second PCR of 7 to 11 cycles using a sample-barcoded 5' primer and a J-beta primer mix. Each sample yielded at least 2.5 million CDR3-containing paired-end reads. Via MiXCR, TCRdb re-called the 5' RACE reads, giving one row per CDR3 protein. The table shows about 1.7 million distinct CDR3 sequences, with 25% to 30% occurring only once. This clonotype was seen only a few times. The CDR3 spans 16 residues. Germline V gene sequence: CDR1 WSHSY, CDR2 SAAADI. Deletions cut 2 bases from V and 4 bases from J, with 18 bases between.

Sequenced sample: blood. The receptor was isolated from a woman aged 30 to 39 in good health. The gene calls are TRBV10-2 and TRBJ2-7; D tentatively fits TRBD1 or TRBD2 (5 bases each). As DNA, the CDR3 is TGCGCCAGCAGTGAGAGGACGGACGTTTGGGGGTACGAGCAGTACTTC. Translating gives CASSERTDVWGYEQYF.